The 30 T cell receptor beta chains below were found in one sample sequenced in a study of blood T cell repertoires in COVID-19. The method was immunoSEQ multiplex PCR; TCRdb's version includes in-frame clones alone and lacks a portion of them. The table shows roughly 160,000 clones, with more than 70% occurring only once. Sequenced input: peripheral blood. The receptors were sampled from a man younger than 35 with active or convalescent COVID-19.

V and J are TRBV12-3 or TRBV12-4 and TRBJ2-1; TRBD2 matches at 9 bases. The CDR3 has 13 residues. V shed 6 bases and J 8 bases; nucleotides not matched to a gene: 5. The CDR3 reads CASRTSGIYEQFF. The CDR3, as DNA: TGTGCCAGCAGGACTAGCGGTATCTATGAGCAGTTCTTC.

The J gene is TRBJ2-1, the V gene TRBV9; D perhaps matches TRBD2 (5 bases). CDR1 SGDLS and CDR2 YYNGEE come from the germline V gene. The V gene lost 0 bases and the J gene lost 4 bases, with 11 bases spanning the gap. The CDR3 has 15 amino acids. The CDR3 nucleotides read TGTGCCAGCAGCGTAGGAGAGGGTCCTTACAATGAGCAGTTCTTC. Its protein product is CASSVGEGPYNEQFF. Based on the CDR3 plus reference TRBV9 and TRBJ2-1, the full variable domain is DSGVTQTPKHLITATGQRVTLRCSPRSGDLSVYWYQQSLDQGLQFLIQYYNGEERAKGNILERFSAQQFPDLHSELNLSSLELGDSALYFCASSVGEGPYNEQFFGPGTRLTVL.

The CDR3 reads CATSRDRDRANSPLHF. Written as DNA, the CDR3 is TGTGCCACCAGCAGAGATCGGGACAGGGCTAATTCACCCCTCCACTTT. The genes are TRBV15 and TRBJ1-6; 9 nucleotides match TRBD1. In germline, CDR1 is LNHNV, CDR2 YYDKDF (reference sequence). Trimming cost V 0 bases and J 6 bases; bases outside gene matches: 3. The CDR3 contains 16 residues.

This clone showed up just a few times. The rearrangement uses TRBV5-6 and TRBJ2-2, with TRBD1 matching over 8 bases. Germline loops: CDR1 SGHDT, CDR2 YYEEEE. V lost 2 bases, J lost 4 bases, and 7 bases stayed unmatched. This CDR3 contains 16 residues. CDR3 nucleotides: TGTGCCAGCAGCTTTTACAGGGGGATGAGCACCGGGGAGCTGTTTTTT. Translation gives CASSFYRGMSTGELFF.

The gene calls are TRBV5-5 and TRBJ2-6; D gene uncertain. The germline V and J ends were trimmed by 3 bases and 0 bases, with 7 bases remaining between them. In germline, CDR1 is SGHKS, CDR2 YYEKEE (reference sequence). This CDR3 region has 15 residues. The CDR3 protein is CASSSQFSGANVLTF. CDR3 DNA: TGTGCCAGCAGCTCACAGTTCTCTGGGGCCAACGTCCTGACTTTC.

The chain has TRBV7-3 and TRBJ2-2, with 10 bases fitting TRBD1. The J segment lost 3 bases and the V segment lost 5 bases, leaving 6 bases of the junction unmatched. From germline, CDR1 is SGHTA and CDR2 FQGTGA. The CDR3 sequence is 16 residues long. The CDR3 sequence is CASSQRQGADTGELFF. DNA for the CDR3: TGTGCCAGCAGCCAACGACAGGGGGCTGACACCGGGGAGCTGTTTTTT.

The rearrangement uses TRBV11-2 and TRBJ1-3, with D hard to call. The CDR3 covers 14 residues. CDR1 SGHAT and CDR2 FQNNGV come from the germline V gene. V shed 5 bases and J shed 4 bases, with 12 bases lying between them. The CDR3 loop reads CASSLQNIGNTIYF. CDR3 nucleotides: TGTGCCAGCAGCCTCCAAAACATCGGAAACACCATATATTTT.

CDR3 sequence (DNA): TGTGCCAGCAGGGAGACAGGGGGCTACAATTCACCCCTCCACTTT. This encodes CASRETGGYNSPLHF. The rearrangement links TRBV2 to TRBJ1-6; 10 nucleotides align to TRBD1. Losses at the gene ends were 6 bases for V and 7 bases for J; bases not matched to a gene: 6. Germline lookup yields CDR1 SNHLY and CDR2 FYNNEI. The CDR3 extends over 15 amino acids.

A single count supports this clone. This chain joins TRBV5-1 and TRBJ2-7, with D possibly matching TRBD2 (5 bases). V dropped 0 bases and J dropped 3 bases, with 13 bases sitting between them. Germline V gene lookup returns CDR1 SGHRS and CDR2 YFSETQ. This CDR3 comprises 15 residues. CDR3 nucleotides: TGCGCCAGCAGCTTGGCGGGGTATCCCTACTACGAGCAGTACTTC. It specifies CASSLAGYPYYEQYF.

The chain links TRBV28 to TRBJ1-2; D is undetermined. The V gene's germline CDR1 is MDHEN and CDR2 SYDVKM. V was pared by 2 bases and J by 6 bases, with 7 bases between. This CDR3 region has 12 residues. The CDR3 region has the DNA TGTGCCAGCAGTTTACGACTCGATGGCTACACCTTC. This encodes CASSLRLDGYTF.

This chain uses TRBV19 with TRBJ2-1; 7 bases are a match to TRBD1. Germline values: CDR1 LNHDA, CDR2 SQIVND (reference sequence). The CDR3 runs 17 residues. J gave up 6 bases and V 7 bases, and 18 bases lay outside the gene matches. In DNA, the CDR3 is TGTGCCAGTACCATTAAGTTAGGGGCAGGGGGTGTCAATGAGCAGTTCTTC. It yields the protein CASTIKLGAGGVNEQFF. The entire variable domain, with the rest obtained from reference TRBV19 and TRBJ2-1, is as follows: DGGITQSPKYLFRKEGQNVTLSCEQNLNHDAMYWYRQDPGQGLRLIYYSQIVNDFQKGDIAEGYSVSREKKESFPLTVTSAQKNPTAFYLCASTIKLGAGGVNEQFFGPGTRLTVL.

The J gene is TRBJ2-1, the V gene TRBV5-1, with a possible D match to TRBD2 (6 bases). The V end was cut by 4 bases, the J end by 1 base, with 12 bases between. CDR3 size: 15 residues. Germline V CDR1 and CDR2: SGHRS, YFSETQ. The CDR3 DNA reads as TGCGCCAGCAGCCCCCGACTAGGTTCCTACAATGAGCAGTTCTTC. It specifies CASSPRLGSYNEQFF.

This chain connects TRBV5-4 to TRBJ1-2, with D uncertain. V dropped 4 bases and J dropped 0 bases, with 13 bases sitting between them. The CDR3 runs to 15 residues. Germline loops: CDR1 SGHNT, CDR2 YYREEE (reference sequence). This chain's CDR3 is CASSPKSVTNYGYTF. DNA of the CDR3: TGTGCCAGCAGCCCTAAAAGTGTGACTAACTATGGCTACACCTTC.

V usage is TRBV6-1 and J usage is TRBJ1-1; D is unresolved. The CDR3 is 14 amino acids. Trimming took 2 bases from V and 4 from J, leaving 11 bases between them. Germline loops: CDR1 MNHNS, CDR2 SASEGT. In DNA form, the CDR3 reads TGTGCCAGCAGTGAATGGGCAGTAATCACTGAAGCTTTCTTT. Residues: CASSEWAVITEAFF.

The genes are TRBV2 and TRBJ1-6; 9 bases map to TRBD1. The ends lost 6 bases at V and 3 bases at J; junction bases unmatched: 0. The CDR3 has 14 amino acids. CDR1 and CDR2 (germline): SNHLY, FYNNEI. The CDR3 here is CASRTGGYNSPLHF. CDR3 bases: TGTGCCAGCAGGACAGGGGGCTATAATTCACCCCTCCACTTT.

V usage is TRBV6-5 and J usage is TRBJ2-1, with TRBD2 matching over 7 bases. This CDR3 has 12 amino acids. V was pared by 6 bases and J by 7 bases, with 3 bases of the junction left unmatched. Germline V gene sequence: CDR1 MNHEY, CDR2 SVGAGI. Here the CDR3 reads CASRGGTNEQFF. Here the CDR3 DNA reads TGTGCCAGCAGGGGGGGGACTAATGAGCAGTTCTTC.

The chain is built from TRBV7-2 and TRBJ2-1; a weak D match, TRBD1 (5 bases). CDR3 size: 14 residues. The V end lost 1 base, the J end lost 5 bases, and 9 bases lay between the germline ends. The germline V gene encodes CDR1 SGHTA and CDR2 FQGNSA. In DNA, the CDR3 is TGTGCCAGCAGCTTAGTAGGGGCGGACAATGAGCAGTTCTTC. This translates into CASSLVGADNEQFF.

V and J are TRBV9 and TRBJ1-2, with a tentative D call TRBD1 (6 bases). Germline V CDR1 and CDR2: SGDLS, YYNGEE. Trimming stripped 3 bases from V and 5 bases from J, with 11 bases between. This CDR3 region has 13 residues. DNA of the CDR3: TGTGCCAGCAGCGGAAGGGGGTGGTATGGCTACACCTTC. It specifies CASSGRGWYGYTF. Looking up the rest from reference TRBV9 and TRBJ1-2 gives the full variable domain: DSGVTQTPKHLITATGQRVTLRCSPRSGDLSVYWYQQSLDQGLQFLIQYYNGEERAKGNILERFSAQQFPDLHSELNLSSLELGDSALYFCASSGRGWYGYTFGSGTRLTVV.

This clone was recorded once. The V call is TRBV2, the J call TRBJ1-3; no clear D gene. This CDR3 spans 13 amino acids. Trimming cost V 7 bases and J 0 bases, with 7 bases left between them. CDR1 is SNHLY, CDR2 FYNNEI, per germline. The CDR3 spells CASIGSSGNTIYF. CDR3 nucleotides: TGTGCCAGCATTGGCTCCTCTGGAAACACCATATATTTT.

The chain carries TRBV7-2 and TRBJ2-1, with D perhaps TRBD2 (6 bases). The CDR3 is 19 residues long. CDR1 and CDR2 from the germline V gene are SGHTA and FQGNSA. Trimming cost V 5 bases and J 6 bases, with 29 bases left between them. The CDR3 nucleotides read TGTGCCAGCAGCGGGCGACATAGCGGCATCGGTCCTTTTGGCAATGAGCAGTTCTTC. Protein sequence: CASSGRHSGIGPFGNEQFF. Filled out from reference TRBV7-2 and TRBJ2-1, the complete variable domain reads GAGVSQSPSNKVTEKGKDVELRCDPISGHTALYWYRQSLGQGLEFLIYFQGNSAPDKSGLPSDRFSAERTGGSVSTLTIQRTQQEDSAVYLCASSGRHSGIGPFGNEQFFGPGTRLTVL.

The V and J genes are TRBV11-2 and TRBJ2-2; 9 nucleotides match TRBD1. With 2 bases clipped from V and 4 bases from J, the junction kept 5 bases outside the gene matches. CDR1 and CDR2 from the germline V gene are SGHAT and FQNNGV. The CDR3 totals 16 residues. The CDR3 loop reads CASSLYGTGITGELFF. For the CDR3, the DNA is TGTGCCAGCAGCTTATACGGGACAGGGATCACCGGGGAGCTGTTTTTT. The entire variable domain, with the rest obtained from reference TRBV11-2 and TRBJ2-2, is as follows: EAGVAQSPRYKIIEKRQSVAFWCNPISGHATLYWYQQILGQGPKLLIQFQNNGVVDDSQLPKDRFSAERLKGVDSTLKIQPAKLEDSAVYLCASSLYGTGITGELFFGEGSRLTVL.

V gene TRBV7-2 combines with J gene TRBJ1-2; D is perhaps TRBD1 (6 bases). The CDR3 contains 14 residues. The germline gives CDR1 SGHTA, CDR2 FQGNSA. V lost 1 base to trimming and J lost 7 bases, with 13 bases between them. This CDR3 is CASSLGNREAGYTF. Here the CDR3 DNA reads TGTGCCAGCAGCTTAGGGAACAGGGAAGCTGGCTACACCTTC.

The chain couples TRBV18 to TRBJ2-5; TRBD1 matches at 9 bases. The germline CDR1 and CDR2 sequences are KGHSH and LQKENI. J was trimmed by 5 bases and V by 2 bases; bases with no gene match: 12. The CDR3 is 17 residues long. CDR3 protein: CASSPRIGQGFAETQYF. Written as DNA, the CDR3 is TGTGCCAGCTCACCAAGGATCGGACAGGGGTTCGCCGAGACCCAGTACTTC.

The genes are TRBV19 and TRBJ1-5; D unclear. The germline V gene encodes CDR1 LNHDA and CDR2 SQIVND (reference sequence). Trimming pared 4 bases from V and 2 bases from J, leaving 15 bases between. CDR3 size: 16 residues. CDR3 nucleotides: TGTGCCAGTAGTAGGGTGGCAGGCATTCGCAATCAGCCCCAGCATTTT. Encoded protein: CASSRVAGIRNQPQHF.

This clone was recorded once. The chain employs TRBV13 and TRBJ2-7, with 14 bases fitting TRBD2. J lost 3 bases, V lost 5 bases, and 9 bases had no gene match. This CDR3 contains 17 residues. The germline V gene has CDR1 PRHDT and CDR2 FYEKMQ (reference sequence). The CDR3 DNA reads TGTGCCAGCAGCCCAGGGACTAGCGGGGGAGCGCTCTACGAGCAGTACTTC. Its protein is CASSPGTSGGALYEQYF.

This clone was seen a few times. V and J are TRBV14 and TRBJ2-7; 8 bases line up with TRBD1. J lost 1 base, V lost 2 bases, and 7 bases had no gene match. Germline-derived CDR1 and CDR2 are SGHDN and FVKESK. The CDR3 is made up of 16 amino acids. The CDR3 reads CASSQLQGVESYEQYF. Written as DNA, the CDR3 is TGTGCCAGCAGCCAATTACAGGGGGTAGAATCCTACGAGCAGTACTTC.

V usage is TRBV7-9 and J usage is TRBJ2-2; 8 bases are a match to TRBD1. Unmatched junction bases numbered 1, after V lost 3 bases and J lost 7 bases. The CDR3 sequence is 13 residues long. Germline V gene data show CDR1 as SEHNR and CDR2 as FQNEAQ (reference sequence). CDR3 in amino acids: CASSLTGVGELFF. CDR3 bases: TGTGCCAGCAGCTTGACAGGGGTCGGGGAGCTGTTTTTT.

V usage is TRBV11-3 and J usage is TRBJ2-3; 9 bases are shared with TRBD2. Germline V gene data show CDR1 as SGHNT and CDR2 as YENEEA. V was pared by 5 bases and J by 5 bases, with 11 bases of the junction left unmatched. The CDR3 runs to 16 residues. CDR3 region: CASSPRGGASGDTQYF. The DNA of the CDR3 is TGTGCCAGCAGCCCGCGCGGGGGGGCCTCAGGAGATACGCAGTATTTT.

The chain combines TRBV6-2 or TRBV6-3 with TRBJ1-2, with D possibly being TRBD1 (6 bases). Germline V gene data show CDR1 as MNHEY and CDR2 as SVGEGT. This CDR3 comprises 15 residues. Trimming removed 0 bases from V and 4 bases from J, with 12 bases in between. CDR3 sequence: CASSYSDRHPYGYTF. For the CDR3, the DNA is TGTGCCAGCAGTTACTCCGACAGGCACCCCTATGGCTACACCTTC.

The genes are TRBV14 and TRBJ1-6; 7 bases fit TRBD1. With V trimmed by 4 bases and J by 5 bases, 8 bases remained unmatched. CDR1 and CDR2 from the germline V gene are SGHDN and FVKESK. The CDR3 runs 16 residues. The CDR3 region is CASSPWTGANNSPLHF. The CDR3 region has the DNA TGTGCCAGCAGCCCTTGGACAGGAGCCAATAATTCACCCCTCCACTTT.